This T cell receptor (beta chain) derives from a study of blood T cell repertoires in COVID-19 (dated by TCRdb to between 2020 and 2021). About the study as a whole: The collaborator samples originated in the United States, Italy and Spain and spanned the acute and convalescent phases of COVID-19. Nearly every sample came with metadata listing a de-identified subject ID, COVID-19 status, age in years and sex. Deeply sampled blood TCRbeta repertoires from subjects exposed to, actively infected with, or recovered from COVID-19 were included in the dataset. The material from the prospective study consisted of cDNA or gDNA derived from T cells, B-cell-depleted T cells, or PBMCs. The repertoires were released in a freely available public database intended as a resource for research on the immune response to SARS-CoV-2. The samples were drawn from two sources: the first 160 participants of the ongoing ImmuneRACE study, and 1,254 subjects contributed by 6 global collaborators. Where available, HLA class I and class II types were taken from metadata supplied by the sample provider and were not determined by assay-based typing. Points the paper makes about the study in general: The quantity of clinical and demographic metadata differed by source and by participant and was supplied without curation.

The collaborating institutions used their own protocols to collect whole blood in K2EDTA tubes. Collaborator samples were shipped for TCRbeta analysis as frozen whole blood, isolated PBMCs, or DNA extracted from either sample type. For this clone: Its antigen has not been determined. No per-base quality is available; no much larger clone lies one base away.

CDR1 is given as SGHVS and CDR2 as FQNEAQ, both from the germline V gene. The CDR3 measures 14 amino acids from cysteine to phenylalanine. The kept DNA is CDR3 alone, 42 bases in frame from the first base. After removal of 5 bases from V and 6 bases from J, the junction retains 9 bases not matched to a gene. TCRbeta CDR3 regions were amplified from genomic DNA by means of the immunoSEQ Assay, a bias-controlled multiplex PCR. The original methods were these. Within the assay, amplification of reference gene primers was used to estimate how many nucleated cells each sample contained. Sequence reads were collapsed and filtered to measure the absolute abundance of every unique TCRbeta CDR3 rearrangement. Productive Simpson clonality was computed per sample as the square root of Simpson's diversity index over productive rearrangements. Imported from immuneACCESS, the table was reduced by TCRdb to in-frame sequences with V and J called. These copies leave out some clones; in studies compared against another copy, an unresolved V gene accounts for under half, and the cause of the remainder is not known. The D gene and trimming were derived from the DNA, and the V and J assignments and clone size from that table. The sample records around 300,000 clones, about 87% of which are singletons. Of the sample, 3.7% is held by the ten largest clones.

Recombination connected TRBV7-8 to TRBJ1-1; TRBD1 aligns with 7 central bases. The sample was peripheral blood. The clonotype was recovered from a woman aged 35 to 49 with acute or convalescent COVID-19. The sequenced DNA: TGTGCCAGCAGCCAAGAGACAGGGACCCCTGAAGCTTTCTTT. This encodes CASSQETGTPEAFF.